Each of the 7 T cell receptor beta chains below was sequenced from the same sample in a study of cytomegalovirus exposure and HLA in healthy donors. A multiplex PCR was run with 60 Vbeta primers and 13 Jbeta primers. Method: immunoSEQ multiplex PCR; TCRdb's copy keeps in-frame clones and lacks some. This table holds 200,000 to 250,000 clones, more than 60% found once. Input material: PBMCs. The receptors derive from a woman in her twenties or thirties in good health and CMV-seronegative.

The CDR3 sequence: CAWMWLAGASEQFF. CDR3 nucleotide sequence: TGTGCCTGGATGTGGCTAGCGGGAGCAAGTGAGCAGTTCTTC. The chain has TRBV30 and TRBJ2-1, with TRBD2 identical over 10 bases. CDR1 and CDR2 (germline): GTSNPN, SVGIG (reference sequence). V lost 4 bases to trimming and J lost 9 bases; unmatched junction nucleotides: 9. The CDR3 has 14 residues.

The CDR3 sequence is CASSSLAGVSTDTQYF. CDR3 coding DNA: TGTGCCAGCAGCTCGTTAGCGGGGGTGAGCACAGATACGCAGTATTTT. The V call is TRBV7-2, the J call TRBJ2-3, with TRBD2 matching over 9 bases. The CDR3 is 16 amino acids. V dropped 4 bases and J dropped 0; count of bases not matched to a gene: 5. Germline V gene lookup returns CDR1 SGHTA and CDR2 FQGNSA.

This clone was seen only a few times. The V call is TRBV7-9, the J call TRBJ2-1; D ambiguous. V was shortened by 1 base and J by 6 bases, with 10 bases between the two germline ends. Germline V gene sequence: CDR1 SEHNR, CDR2 FQNEAQ (reference sequence). This CDR3 comprises 14 residues. The CDR3 nucleotides are TGTGCCAGCAGCTTAGTAGCCAGCCCCAATGAGCAGTTCTTC. It encodes CASSLVASPNEQFF.

The chain uses TRBV2 and TRBJ1-2; TRBD1 matches at 7 bases. Germline V CDR1 and CDR2: SNHLY, FYNNEI. CDR3 length equals 13 residues. The V and J ends lost 4 bases and 8 bases, in that order; junction bases with no gene match: 7. In nucleotides, the CDR3 is TGTGCCAGCAGTGGACAGGGTTTGGCGGGCTACACCTTC. Protein product: CASSGQGLAGYTF.

In its sample, this clone was seen once. The chain couples TRBV5-1 to TRBJ2-1, with TRBD2 identical over 7 bases. Germline CDR1 and CDR2: SGHRS and YFSETQ. V was clipped by 4 bases and J by 5 bases; unmatched bases: 15. This CDR3 has 17 residues. Here the CDR3 reads CASSMGIGAGSDNEQFF. In nucleotides, the CDR3 is TGCGCCAGCAGCATGGGGATCGGAGCGGGAAGCGACAATGAGCAGTTCTTC.

The genes are TRBV2 and TRBJ1-4, with D perhaps matching TRBD1 (5 bases). The V gene lost 7 bases and the J gene lost 5 bases, with 20 bases spanning the gap. CDR1 is SNHLY, CDR2 FYNNEI, per germline. The CDR3 consists of 16 residues. CDR3: CASKESGTTLNEKLFF. Written as DNA, the CDR3 is TGTGCCAGCAAAGAGAGCGGGACCACCCTGAATGAAAAACTGTTTTTT.

The chain recombines TRBV6-1 with TRBJ2-3, with TRBD2 identical over 7 bases. Germline CDR1 reads MNHNS; CDR2 reads SASEGT. This CDR3 is 12 amino acids long. Trimming removed 6 bases from V and 6 bases from J; junction bases left unmatched: 3. The CDR3: CASSSLADTQYF. The CDR3 DNA reads TGTGCCAGCAGCTCACTAGCGGATACGCAGTATTTT.